This passage covers 15 T cell receptor beta chains from one sample sequenced in a study of blood T cell repertoires in COVID-19. The repertoire was sequenced with immunoSEQ multiplex PCR; TCRdb's copy has only in-frame clones and lacks some. Among about 210,000 clones, approximately 90% were seen once, and the ten largest hold about a tenth. Source material: PBMCs or T cells enriched from blood (not recorded which). Receptors originate from a man aged 18 to 30 with acute COVID-19.

CDR3 region: CASRALAGFTGELFF. CDR3 sequence (DNA): TGTGCCAGCAGGGCACTAGCGGGGTTCACCGGGGAGCTGTTTTTT. The rearrangement links TRBV2 to TRBJ2-2, with TRBD2 matching 10 bases. Germline CDR1 and CDR2: SNHLY and FYNNEI. The CDR3 runs 15 residues. V was clipped by 6 bases and J by 4 bases; unmatched bases: 5.

This chain connects TRBV6-5 to TRBJ1-5, with D perhaps matching TRBD1 (5 bases). Germline CDR1 reads MNHEY; CDR2 reads SVGAGI. V dropped 0 bases and J dropped 6 bases, with 12 bases sitting between them. This CDR3 has 15 residues. Written as DNA, the CDR3 is TGTGCCAGCAGTTACTCGTTCAGGGAAAGTCAGCCCCAGCATTTT. This translates into CASSYSFRESQPQHF.

The chain couples TRBV4-1 to TRBJ2-7, with TRBD1 matching over 8 bases. Trimming removed 1 base from V and 2 bases from J; junction bases left unmatched: 4. CDR3 length equals 15 residues. In germline, CDR1 is MGHRA, CDR2 YSYEKL. The DNA of the CDR3 is TGCGCCAGCAGCCAAGGGACAGGGATGGCCTACGAGCAGTACTTC. Its protein is CASSQGTGMAYEQYF.

The chain has TRBV7-8 and TRBJ1-4; perhaps TRBD1 as D (6 bases). V dropped 7 bases and J dropped 4 bases, with 13 bases sitting between them. Germline CDR1 and CDR2: SGHVS and FQNEAQ. This CDR3 region has 14 residues. This CDR3 is CASKPGHGNEKLFF. DNA of the CDR3: TGTGCCAGCAAACCGGGACACGGTAATGAAAAACTGTTTTTT.

This chain uses TRBV12-3 or TRBV12-4 with TRBJ2-1; D unresolved. V was pared by 3 bases and J by 4 bases, with 7 bases between. The CDR3 length is 13 residues. The CDR3 DNA follows: TGTGCCAGCAGTTTCGGTCTGTACAATGAGCAGTTCTTC. It specifies CASSFGLYNEQFF.

This chain connects TRBV28 to TRBJ2-3; D gene ambiguous. Germline V lookup: CDR1 MDHEN, CDR2 SYDVKM. Trimming removed 4 bases from V and 8 bases from J, with 7 bases in between. The length of the CDR3 is 11 residues. The CDR3 loop is CASSSGGTQYF. The CDR3 DNA follows: TGTGCCAGCAGTTCAGGTGGTACGCAGTATTTT.

The chain combines TRBV30 with TRBJ2-1, with D tentatively TRBD2 (6 bases). This CDR3 spans 13 amino acids. Trimming took 4 bases from V and 4 from J, leaving 11 bases between them. The germline gives CDR1 GTSNPN, CDR2 SVGIG (reference sequence). The chain's CDR3 is CAWILAEYNEQFF. CDR3 coding DNA: TGTGCCTGGATACTAGCTGAATACAATGAGCAGTTCTTC. Looking up the rest from reference TRBV30 and TRBJ2-1 gives the full variable domain: SQTIHQWPATLVQPVGSPLSLECTVEGTSNPNLYWYRQAAGRGLQLLFYSVGIGQISSEVPQNLSASRPQDRQFILSSKKLLLSDSGFYLCAWILAEYNEQFFGPGTRLTVL.

This rearrangement joins TRBV24-1 to TRBJ2-3, with TRBD1 matching over 9 bases. From germline, CDR1 is KGHDR and CDR2 SFDVKD. The CDR3 has 15 residues. With V trimmed by 7 bases and J by 2 bases, 6 bases remained unmatched. CDR3 protein: CATSPGTGSTDTQYF. In nucleotides, the CDR3 is TGTGCCACCAGCCCCGGGACAGGGTCCACAGATACGCAGTATTTT.

The gene calls are TRBV3-1 (or the pseudogene TRBV3-2) and TRBJ1-1; D is undetermined. Germline V gives CDR1 LGHDT, CDR2 YNNKEL (reference sequence). The CDR3 is made up of 15 amino acids. Trimming pared 0 bases from V and 3 bases from J, leaving 11 bases between. The CDR3 protein is CASSQERVAYTEAFF. The DNA of the CDR3 is TGTGCCAGCAGCCAAGAGAGAGTAGCGTACACTGAAGCTTTCTTT.

V and J are TRBV28 and TRBJ2-6, with D possibly matching TRBD2 (6 bases). Trimming removed 7 bases at V and 0 bases at J, with 16 bases between. CDR3 length: 17 residues. The germline CDR1 and CDR2 sequences are MDHEN and SYDVKM. CDR3 DNA sequence: TGTGCCAGCAAGGAGGAGGGCCCTGACTCTGGGGCCAACGTCCTGACTTTC. Encoded protein: CASKEEGPDSGANVLTF.

The CDR3 sequence is CASSYWEGVTYNEQFF. The CDR3 DNA sequence: TGTGCCAGCAGTTACTGGGAGGGAGTGACCTACAATGAGCAGTTCTTC. The chain links TRBV6-2 or TRBV6-3 to TRBJ2-1; 7 bases line up with TRBD2. The CDR3 runs 16 residues. Germline values: CDR1 MNHEY, CDR2 SVGEGT. Trimming removed 1 base from V and 2 bases from J; junction bases left unmatched: 5.

This clone was seen only a few times. The chain couples TRBV10-3 to TRBJ2-7, with TRBD2 identical over 9 bases. The V and J ends lost 10 bases and 2 bases, in that order; junction bases with no gene match: 9. The CDR3 loop spans 14 amino acids. In germline, CDR1 is ENHRY, CDR2 SYGVKD. CDR3 nucleotide sequence: TGTGCCACCAGCGGCGGGAGGGACACCTACGAGCAGTACTTC. It yields the protein CATSGGRDTYEQYF.

In DNA, the CDR3 is TGTGCCAGCAGTTTATACACCCGACTAGCCGACCAAGAGACCCAGTACTTC. Translation gives CASSLYTRLADQETQYF. The chain recombines TRBV27 with TRBJ2-5; TRBD2 aligns across 7 bases. Unmatched junction bases numbered 8, after V lost 1 base and J lost 0 bases. The CDR3 length is 17 residues. CDR1 and CDR2 from the germline V gene are MNHEY and SMNVEV (reference sequence).

This chain uses TRBV18 with TRBJ2-7, with D possibly being TRBD2 (5 bases). This CDR3 region has 14 residues. Germline V CDR1 and CDR2: KGHSH, LQKENI. Deletions cut 0 bases from V and 5 bases from J, with 11 bases between. CDR3 nucleotide sequence: TGTGCCAGCTCACCACCGGGAGTTCGCAACGAGCAGTACTTC. This gives the protein CASSPPGVRNEQYF. The complete variable domain, with remaining parts taken from reference TRBV18 and TRBJ2-7, reads NAGVMQNPRHLVRRRGQEARLRCSPMKGHSHVYWYRQLPEEGLKFMVYLQKENIIDESGMPKERFSAEFPKEGPSILRIQQVVRGDSAAYFCASSPPGVRNEQYFGPGTRLTVT.

The chain employs TRBV30 and TRBJ2-7, with 7 bases that match TRBD1. V was clipped by 2 bases and J by 2 bases; unmatched bases: 3. The CDR3 loop spans 13 amino acids. Germline V gene lookup returns CDR1 GTSNPN and CDR2 SVGIG (reference sequence). The CDR3 here is CAWSIGTAYEQYF. CDR3 coding DNA: TGTGCCTGGAGTATAGGGACAGCCTACGAGCAGTACTTC.